This record covers a single T cell receptor (beta chain). The antigen remains undetermined. Under the ViraFEST assay, PBMC were stimulated with viral peptide pools so that antigen-specific CD4+ T cells expanded. Sequencing was performed afterwards. Upon completion of around eleven days in culture, CD4+ T cells were isolated. The person acquired a PCR-confirmed SARS-CoV-2 infection between March and December 2020. This specimen belongs to a study of vaccination effects on CD4 cells after COVID-19. General study results and limits: Researchers reported few convalescent patients and no early post-infection timepoints in the study.

Germline V gene lookup returns CDR1 SEHNR and CDR2 FQNEAQ (reference sequence). The germline V and J ends were trimmed by 8 bases and 0 bases, with 14 bases remaining between them. The CDR3 is 15 residues long. Profiled with immunoSEQ multiplex PCR; TCRdb holds only in-frame clones, not every one. This table has under 70,000 clones, 76% appearing once. The chain combines TRBV7-9 with TRBJ1-3; D is possibly TRBD1 (5 bases). This TCR was sampled from a human donor who had a prior SARS-CoV-2 infection. This specimen was CD4+ T cells from PBMCs cultured with HIV peptides, taken before COVID-19 vaccination. Indicated subset: HIV-1 Nef peptide pool negative control/reference culture. The CDR3 is CASSGTKSSGNTIYF. The CDR3 region has the DNA TGTGCCAGCTCCGGGACCAAGAGCTCTGGAAACACCATATATTTT.